This T cell receptor (beta chain) was recovered during a study of cytomegalovirus exposure and HLA in healthy donors. Donors likely had unrecorded immune exposures despite being nominally healthy when sampled. CDR3 length: 14 residues. The germline V gene encodes CDR1 MNHEY and CDR2 SVGAGI. V lost 6 bases to trimming and J lost 1 base; unmatched junction nucleotides: 6. Worth noting for this clone: No antigen is known for it.

Primers: 60 Vbeta forward and 13 Jbeta reverse. Clones were read by immunoSEQ multiplex PCR, and TCRdb kept only the in-frame ones, dropping some. Altogether about 100,000 clones are present, about four fifths being singletons, with the ten largest covering about 4.4%. The study's findings and limits: The Asian-associated ancestry cluster reportedly had fewer N-insertions than the approximately 630-donor mean in a later analysis. Altogether, some 170 TCR beta chains were recorded as cytomegalovirus-associated. HLA restriction was apparent for most CMV-associated TCR beta chains in a later analysis.

This receptor was taken from a woman in her seventies in good health and CMV-seropositive. Sequencing was performed on PBMCs. The rearrangement joins TRBV6-5 to TRBJ2-7; 7 bases fit TRBD2. In nucleotides, the CDR3 is TGTGCCAGCAGAGCGGGATCAAGGTCCTACGAGCAGTACTTC. Translation: CASRAGSRSYEQYF.